This TCR beta chain derives from a study of blood T cell repertoires in COVID-19. On the study more broadly: Spain, Italy and the United States supplied samples that represented acute and convalescent COVID-19.

Allocation to cohorts depended on clinical history reported by the participants. Data came from immunoSEQ multiplex PCR; TCRdb stores just in-frame clones and leaves some out. The sample lists approximately 210,000 clones, 81% occurring once. Germline values: CDR1 MNHEY, CDR2 SVGAGI. The CDR3 covers 14 residues. V lost 5 bases and J 2 bases, leaving 12 bases between the germline ends. The source is a woman in her 50s with acute COVID-19. The sequenced sample consisted of PBMCs or T cells enriched from blood (not recorded which). The chain recombines TRBV6-5 with TRBJ1-2; maybe TRBD1 (5 bases). The CDR3 DNA reads as TGTGCCAGCAGTAGGGGAAACTTCAACTATGGCTACACCTTC. Protein: CASSRGNFNYGYTF.